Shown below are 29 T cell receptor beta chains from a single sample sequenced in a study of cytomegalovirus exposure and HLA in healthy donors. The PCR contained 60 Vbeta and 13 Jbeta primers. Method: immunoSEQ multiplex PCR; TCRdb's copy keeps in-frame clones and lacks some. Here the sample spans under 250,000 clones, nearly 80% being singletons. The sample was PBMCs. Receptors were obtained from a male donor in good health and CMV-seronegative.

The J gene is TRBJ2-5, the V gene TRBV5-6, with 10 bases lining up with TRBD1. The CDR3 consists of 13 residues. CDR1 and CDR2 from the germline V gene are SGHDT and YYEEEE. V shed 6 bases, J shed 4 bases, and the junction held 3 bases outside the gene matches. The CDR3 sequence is CASTGQGLETQYF. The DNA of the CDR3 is TGTGCCAGCACGGGACAGGGGCTAGAGACCCAGTACTTC.

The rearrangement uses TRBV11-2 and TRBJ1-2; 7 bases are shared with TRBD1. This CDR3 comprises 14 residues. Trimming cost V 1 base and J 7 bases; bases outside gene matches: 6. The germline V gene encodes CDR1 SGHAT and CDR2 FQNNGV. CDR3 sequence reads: CASSLGRGGGGYTF. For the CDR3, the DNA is TGTGCCAGCAGCTTAGGAAGAGGGGGCGGTGGCTACACCTTC.

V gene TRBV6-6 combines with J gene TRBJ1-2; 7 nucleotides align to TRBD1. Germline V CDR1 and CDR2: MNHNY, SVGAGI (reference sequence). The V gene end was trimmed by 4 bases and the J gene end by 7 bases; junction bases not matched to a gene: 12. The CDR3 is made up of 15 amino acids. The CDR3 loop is CASSSLNRGLSGYTF. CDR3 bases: TGTGCCAGCAGTTCCCTGAACAGGGGTCTCTCTGGCTACACCTTC.

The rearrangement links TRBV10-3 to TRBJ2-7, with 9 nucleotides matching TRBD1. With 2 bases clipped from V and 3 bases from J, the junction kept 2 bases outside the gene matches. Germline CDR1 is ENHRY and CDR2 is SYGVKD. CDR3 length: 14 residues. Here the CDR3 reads CAISEGTGSYEQYF. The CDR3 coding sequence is TGTGCCATCAGTGAGGGGACAGGGAGCTACGAGCAGTACTTC.

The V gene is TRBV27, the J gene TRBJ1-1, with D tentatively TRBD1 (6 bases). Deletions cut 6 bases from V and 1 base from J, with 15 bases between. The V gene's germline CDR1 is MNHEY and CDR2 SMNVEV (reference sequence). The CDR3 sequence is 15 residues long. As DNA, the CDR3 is TGTGCCAGCAGAATTAACAGGGAGGGGAACACTGAAGCTTTCTTT. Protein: CASRINREGNTEAFF.

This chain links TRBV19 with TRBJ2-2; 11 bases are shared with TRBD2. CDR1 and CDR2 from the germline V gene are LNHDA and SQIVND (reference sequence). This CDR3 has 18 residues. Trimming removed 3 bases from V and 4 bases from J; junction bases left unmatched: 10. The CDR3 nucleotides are TGTGCCAGTAGTATCGGCGGTAGCGGGAGGGGTGGCACCGGGGAGCTGTTTTTT. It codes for CASSIGGSGRGGTGELFF. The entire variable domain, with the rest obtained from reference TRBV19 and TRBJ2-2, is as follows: DGGITQSPKYLFRKEGQNVTLSCEQNLNHDAMYWYRQDPGQGLRLIYYSQIVNDFQKGDIAEGYSVSREKKESFPLTVTSAQKNPTAFYLCASSIGGSGRGGTGELFFGEGSRLTVL.

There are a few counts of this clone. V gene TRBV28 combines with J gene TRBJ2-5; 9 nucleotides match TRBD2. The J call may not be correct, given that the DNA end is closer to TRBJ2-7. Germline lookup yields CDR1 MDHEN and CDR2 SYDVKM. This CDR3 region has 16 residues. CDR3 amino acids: CASSAVGLAGRNEQYF. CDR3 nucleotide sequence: TGTGCCAGCAGTGCCGTTGGGCTAGCGGGACGTAACGAGCAGTACTTC.

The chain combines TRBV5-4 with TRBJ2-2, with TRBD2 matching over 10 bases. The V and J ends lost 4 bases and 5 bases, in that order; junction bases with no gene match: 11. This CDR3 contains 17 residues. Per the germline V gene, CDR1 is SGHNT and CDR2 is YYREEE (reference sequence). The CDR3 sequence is CASSPNFEAGGTGELFF. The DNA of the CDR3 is TGTGCCAGCAGCCCGAACTTTGAAGCGGGGGGGACCGGGGAGCTGTTTTTT. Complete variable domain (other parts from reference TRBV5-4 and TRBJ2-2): ETGVTQSPTHLIKTRGQQVTLRCSSQSGHNTVSWYQQALGQGPQFIFQYYREEENGRGNFPPRFSGLQFPNYSSELNVNALELDDSALYLCASSPNFEAGGTGELFFGEGSRLTVL.

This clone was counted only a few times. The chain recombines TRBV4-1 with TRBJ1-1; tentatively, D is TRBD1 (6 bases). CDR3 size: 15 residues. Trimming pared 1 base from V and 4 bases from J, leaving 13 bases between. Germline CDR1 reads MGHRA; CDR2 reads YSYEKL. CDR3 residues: CASSQAAGESTEAFF. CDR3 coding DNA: TGCGCCAGCAGCCAAGCCGCAGGGGAAAGCACTGAAGCTTTCTTT.

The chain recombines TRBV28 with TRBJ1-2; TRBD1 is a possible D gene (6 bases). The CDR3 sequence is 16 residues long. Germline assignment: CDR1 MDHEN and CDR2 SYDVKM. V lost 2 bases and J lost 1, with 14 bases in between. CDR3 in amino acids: CASSLQGTGYNYGYTF. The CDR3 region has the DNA TGTGCCAGCAGTTTACAGGGGACGGGTTATAACTATGGCTACACCTTC.

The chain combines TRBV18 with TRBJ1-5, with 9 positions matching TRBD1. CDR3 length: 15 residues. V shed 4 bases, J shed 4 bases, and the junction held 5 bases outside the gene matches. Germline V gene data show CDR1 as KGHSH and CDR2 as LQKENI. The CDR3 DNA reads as TGTGCCAGCTCACTGACAGGGGGTGGGAATCAGCCCCAGCATTTT. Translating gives CASSLTGGGNQPQHF.

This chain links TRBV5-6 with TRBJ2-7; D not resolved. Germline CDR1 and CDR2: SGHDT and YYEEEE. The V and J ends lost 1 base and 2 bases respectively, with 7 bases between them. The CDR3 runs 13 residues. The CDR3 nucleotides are TGTGCCAGCAGCTTGAAACCTACCTACGAGCAGTACTTC. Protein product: CASSLKPTYEQYF.

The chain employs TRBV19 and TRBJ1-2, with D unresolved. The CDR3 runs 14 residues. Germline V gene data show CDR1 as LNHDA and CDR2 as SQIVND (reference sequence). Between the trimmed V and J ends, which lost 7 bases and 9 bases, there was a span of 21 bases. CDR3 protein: CASMRSWSAMSYTF. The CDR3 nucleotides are TGTGCCAGTATGAGGTCGTGGAGCGCTATGAGCTACACCTTC.

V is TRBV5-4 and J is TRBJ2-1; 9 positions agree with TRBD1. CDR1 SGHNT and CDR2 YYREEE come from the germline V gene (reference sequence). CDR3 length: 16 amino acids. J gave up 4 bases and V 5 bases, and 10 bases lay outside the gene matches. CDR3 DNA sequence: TGTGCCAGCAGTCTCCAAGGGGACAGGGAGTACAATGAGCAGTTCTTC. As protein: CASSLQGDREYNEQFF.

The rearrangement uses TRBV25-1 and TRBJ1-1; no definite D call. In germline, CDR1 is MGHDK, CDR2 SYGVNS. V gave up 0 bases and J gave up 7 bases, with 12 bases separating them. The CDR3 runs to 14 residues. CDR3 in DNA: TGTGCCAGCAGTGAATATGAACCCGAGGTTGAAGCTTTCTTT. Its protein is CASSEYEPEVEAFF.

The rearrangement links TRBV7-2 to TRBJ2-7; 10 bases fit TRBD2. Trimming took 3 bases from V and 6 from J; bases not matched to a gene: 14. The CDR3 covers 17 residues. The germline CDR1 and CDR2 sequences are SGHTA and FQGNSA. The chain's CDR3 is CASSFPPLRAGGIEQYF. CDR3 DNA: TGTGCCAGCAGCTTTCCACCCCTGAGAGCGGGGGGGATCGAGCAGTACTTC.

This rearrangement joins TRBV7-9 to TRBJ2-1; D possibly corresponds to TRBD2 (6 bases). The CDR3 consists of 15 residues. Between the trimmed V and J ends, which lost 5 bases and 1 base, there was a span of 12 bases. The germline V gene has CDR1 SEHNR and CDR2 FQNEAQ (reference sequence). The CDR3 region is CASSPAGNSYNEQFF. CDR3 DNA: TGTGCCAGCAGCCCGGCGGGAAATTCCTACAATGAGCAGTTCTTC.

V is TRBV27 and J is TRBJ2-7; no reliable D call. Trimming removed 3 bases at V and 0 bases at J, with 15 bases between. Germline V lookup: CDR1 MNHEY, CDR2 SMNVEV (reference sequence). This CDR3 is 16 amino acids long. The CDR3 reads CASSFSPSSSSYEQYF. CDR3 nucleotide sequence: TGTGCCAGCAGTTTCTCACCTTCTAGTAGCTCCTACGAGCAGTACTTC.

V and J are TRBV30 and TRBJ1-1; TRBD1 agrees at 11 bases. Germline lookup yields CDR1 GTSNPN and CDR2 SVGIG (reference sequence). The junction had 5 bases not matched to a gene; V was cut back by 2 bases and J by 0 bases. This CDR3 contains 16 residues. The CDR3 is CAWSYGQGAMNTEAFF. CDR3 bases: TGTGCCTGGAGTTATGGACAGGGGGCGATGAACACTGAAGCTTTCTTT.

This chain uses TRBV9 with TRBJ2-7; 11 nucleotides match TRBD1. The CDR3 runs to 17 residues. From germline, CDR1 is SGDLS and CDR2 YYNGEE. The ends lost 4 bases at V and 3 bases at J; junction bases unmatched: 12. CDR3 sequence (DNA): TGTGCCAGCAGCCCCCGGACAGGGGGCAAATCATTCTACGAGCAGTACTTC. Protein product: CASSPRTGGKSFYEQYF.

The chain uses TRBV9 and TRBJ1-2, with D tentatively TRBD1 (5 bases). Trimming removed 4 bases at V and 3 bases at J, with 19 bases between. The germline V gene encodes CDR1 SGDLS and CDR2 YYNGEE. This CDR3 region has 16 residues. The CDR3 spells CASSSDLRQTHYGYTF. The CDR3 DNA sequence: TGTGCCAGCAGCTCCGACCTCAGACAGACCCACTATGGCTACACCTTC.

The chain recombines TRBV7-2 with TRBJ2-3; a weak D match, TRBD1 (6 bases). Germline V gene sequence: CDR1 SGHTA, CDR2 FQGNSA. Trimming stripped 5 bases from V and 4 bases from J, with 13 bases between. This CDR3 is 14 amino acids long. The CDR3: CASSPHRVPDTQYF. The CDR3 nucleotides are TGTGCCAGCAGCCCCCACAGGGTTCCAGATACGCAGTATTTT.

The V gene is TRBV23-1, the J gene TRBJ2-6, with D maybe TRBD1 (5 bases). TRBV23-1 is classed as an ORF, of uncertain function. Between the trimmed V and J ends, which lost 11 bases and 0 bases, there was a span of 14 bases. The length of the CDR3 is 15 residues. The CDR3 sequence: CAPQGNRSGANVLTF. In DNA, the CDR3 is TGCGCCCCCCAGGGTAATCGCTCTGGGGCCAACGTCCTGACTTTC.

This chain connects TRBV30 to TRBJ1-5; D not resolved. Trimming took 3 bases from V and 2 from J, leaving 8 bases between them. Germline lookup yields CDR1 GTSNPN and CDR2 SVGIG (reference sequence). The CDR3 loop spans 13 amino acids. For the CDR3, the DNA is TGTGCCTGGAGCTTGCAGGGCAATCAGCCCCAGCATTTT. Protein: CAWSLQGNQPQHF.

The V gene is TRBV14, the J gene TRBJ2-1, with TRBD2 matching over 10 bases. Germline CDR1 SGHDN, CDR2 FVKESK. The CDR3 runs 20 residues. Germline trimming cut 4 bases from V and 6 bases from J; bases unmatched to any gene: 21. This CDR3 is CASSPQRSAGGALPGNEQFF. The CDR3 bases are TGTGCCAGCAGCCCACAAAGGTCAGCGGGGGGGGCACTTCCAGGCAATGAGCAGTTCTTC.

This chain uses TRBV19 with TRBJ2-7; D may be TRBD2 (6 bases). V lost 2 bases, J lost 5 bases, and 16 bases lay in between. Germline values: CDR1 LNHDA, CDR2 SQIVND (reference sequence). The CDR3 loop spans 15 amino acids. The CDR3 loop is CASSISPAGSNEQYF. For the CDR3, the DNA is TGTGCCAGTAGTATAAGCCCTGCGGGGTCTAACGAGCAGTACTTC.

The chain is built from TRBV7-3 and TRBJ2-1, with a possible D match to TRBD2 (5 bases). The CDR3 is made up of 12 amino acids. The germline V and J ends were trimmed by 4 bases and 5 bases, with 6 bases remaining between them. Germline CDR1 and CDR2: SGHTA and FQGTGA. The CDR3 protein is CASSSGNNEQFF. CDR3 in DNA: TGTGCCAGCAGCTCGGGGAACAATGAGCAGTTCTTC.

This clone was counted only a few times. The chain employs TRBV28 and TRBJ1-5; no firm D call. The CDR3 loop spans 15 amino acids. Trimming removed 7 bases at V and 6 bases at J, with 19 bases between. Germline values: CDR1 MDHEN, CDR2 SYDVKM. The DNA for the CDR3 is TGTGCCAGCATTTCTAGCTGGAGAGGAAGTCAGCCCCAGCATTTT. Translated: CASISSWRGSQPQHF.

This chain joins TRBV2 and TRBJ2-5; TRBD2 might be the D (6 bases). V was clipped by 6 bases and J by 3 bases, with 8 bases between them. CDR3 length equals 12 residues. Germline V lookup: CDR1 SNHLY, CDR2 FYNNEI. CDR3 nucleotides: TGTGCCAGCAGGTTAGCGGAAGAGACCCAGTACTTC. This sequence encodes CASRLAEETQYF.